The 5 T cell receptor beta chains reported below all come from one sample, sequenced in a study of blood T cell repertoires in COVID-19. Clones were sequenced by immunoSEQ multiplex PCR, and TCRdb holds only the in-frame ones, with some missing. The sample shows 200,000 to 300,000 clones, nearly 90% of them seen only once. Sequenced material: peripheral blood. The receptor source for this set is a man between 18 and 29 years old with active or convalescent COVID-19.

The chain links TRBV19 to TRBJ1-2; no clear D. Looked up from germline, CDR1 is LNHDA and CDR2 is SQIVND (reference sequence). The CDR3 consists of 11 residues. The V gene lost 5 bases and the J gene lost 8 bases, with 9 bases spanning the gap. The CDR3, as DNA: TGTGCCAGTAGTGCCGCGGGGGGCTACACCTTC. Its translation is CASSAAGGYTF.

This chain links TRBV4-3 with TRBJ2-7, with 8 nucleotides matching TRBD2. CDR3 size: 15 residues. CDR1 is LGHNA and CDR2 is YSLEER in the germline V gene. Trimming at V came to 0 bases and at J to 3 bases, leaving 4 bases not matched to a gene. This chain's CDR3 is CASSQEGRGDYEQYF. CDR3 sequence (DNA): TGCGCCAGCAGCCAAGAGGGGCGGGGGGACTACGAGCAGTACTTC.

This sequence joins TRBV29-1 and TRBJ2-5, with D uncertain. Germline V gives CDR1 SQVTM, CDR2 ANQGSEA. The CDR3 spans 14 residues. Trimming removed 5 bases from V and 0 bases from J, with 13 bases in between. CDR3 nucleotide sequence: TGCAGCGTTCGTTATGGGCCGCACCAAGAGACCCAGTACTTC. It encodes CSVRYGPHQETQYF.

The rearrangement uses TRBV20-1 and TRBJ2-5, with 12 bases fitting TRBD2. With 3 bases clipped from V and 5 bases from J, the junction kept 7 bases outside the gene matches. The germline gives CDR1 DFQATT, CDR2 SNEGSKA (reference sequence). The CDR3 runs 15 residues. The CDR3 loop is CSASDLAGGLETQYF. CDR3 in DNA: TGCAGTGCTAGTGATCTAGCGGGGGGGCTTGAGACCCAGTACTTC.

The V gene is TRBV5-1, the J gene TRBJ2-1; 12 positions agree with TRBD2. The CDR3 consists of 16 residues. V shed 0 bases and J 9 bases; nucleotides not matched to a gene: 7. The germline V gene has CDR1 SGHRS and CDR2 YFSETQ. CDR3 coding DNA: TGCGCCAGCAGCTTGGGACTAGCGGGAGAGTACGGTGAGCAGTTCTTC. This codes for CASSLGLAGEYGEQFF.